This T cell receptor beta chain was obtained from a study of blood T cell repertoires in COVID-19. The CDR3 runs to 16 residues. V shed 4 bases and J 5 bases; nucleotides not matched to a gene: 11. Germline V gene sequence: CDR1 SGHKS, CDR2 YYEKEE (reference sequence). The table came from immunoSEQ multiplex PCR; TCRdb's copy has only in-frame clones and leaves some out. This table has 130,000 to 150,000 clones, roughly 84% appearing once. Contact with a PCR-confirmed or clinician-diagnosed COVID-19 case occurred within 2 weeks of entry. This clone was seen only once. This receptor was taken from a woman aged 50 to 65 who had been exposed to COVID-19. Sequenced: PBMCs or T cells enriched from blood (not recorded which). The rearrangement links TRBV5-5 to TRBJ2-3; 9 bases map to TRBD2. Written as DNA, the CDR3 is TGTGCCAGCAGCGCCGCTAGCGGGGCCAGGGTAGATACGCAGTATTTT. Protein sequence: CASSAASGARVDTQYF.